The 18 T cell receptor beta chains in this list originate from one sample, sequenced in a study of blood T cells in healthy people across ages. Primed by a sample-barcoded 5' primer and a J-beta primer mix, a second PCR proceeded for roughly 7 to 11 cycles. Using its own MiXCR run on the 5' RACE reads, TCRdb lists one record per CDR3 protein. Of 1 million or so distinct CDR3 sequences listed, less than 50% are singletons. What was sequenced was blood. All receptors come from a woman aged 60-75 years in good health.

For the CDR3, the DNA is TGTGCCAGCAAACTAGGGGGTTCCGCTAACTATGGCTACACCTTC. Amino acids: CASKLGGSANYGYTF. The chain links TRBV12-3 or TRBV12-4 to TRBJ1-2; possibly TRBD1 for D (6 bases). Trimming shortened V by 7 bases and J by 0 bases, and 15 bases separated the two germline ends. The CDR3 is 15 amino acids.

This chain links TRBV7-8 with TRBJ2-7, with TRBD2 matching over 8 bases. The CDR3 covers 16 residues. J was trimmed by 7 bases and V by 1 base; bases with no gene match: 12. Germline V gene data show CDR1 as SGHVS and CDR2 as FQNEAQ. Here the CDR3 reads CASSLGGRAGGLEQYF. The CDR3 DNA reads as TGTGCCAGCAGCTTAGGGGGAAGGGCGGGAGGACTTGAGCAGTACTTC.

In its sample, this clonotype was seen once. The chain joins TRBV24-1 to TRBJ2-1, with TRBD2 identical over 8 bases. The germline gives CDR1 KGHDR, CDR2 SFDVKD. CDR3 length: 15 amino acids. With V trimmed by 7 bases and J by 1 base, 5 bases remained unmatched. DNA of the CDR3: TGTGCCACCAGCAGCGGGAGTACGTCCTACAATGAGCAGTTCTTC. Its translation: CATSSGSTSYNEQFF.

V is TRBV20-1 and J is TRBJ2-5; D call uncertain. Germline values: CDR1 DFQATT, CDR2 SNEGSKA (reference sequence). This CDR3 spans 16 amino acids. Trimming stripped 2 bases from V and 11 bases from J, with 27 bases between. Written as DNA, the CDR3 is TGCAGTGCTAGATCCCTCCCTGACCTAGTCTCCAATGAGCAGTACTTC. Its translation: CSARSLPDLVSNEQYF.

The CDR3 protein is CASSLISGWYNEQFF. The CDR3 bases are TGCGCCAGCAGCCTAATCAGCGGTTGGTACAATGAGCAGTTCTTC. This sequence joins TRBV4-1 and TRBJ2-1, with D perhaps matching TRBD2 (5 bases). Germline CDR1 MGHRA, CDR2 YSYEKL. CDR3 size: 15 residues. V was clipped by 4 bases and J by 4 bases, with 14 bases between them.

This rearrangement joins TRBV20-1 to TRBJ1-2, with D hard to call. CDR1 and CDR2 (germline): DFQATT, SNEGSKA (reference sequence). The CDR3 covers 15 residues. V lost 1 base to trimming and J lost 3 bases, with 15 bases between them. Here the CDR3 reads CSARAAQAYYYGYTF. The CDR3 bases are TGCAGTGCTAGAGCTGCCCAGGCGTATTACTATGGCTACACCTTC.

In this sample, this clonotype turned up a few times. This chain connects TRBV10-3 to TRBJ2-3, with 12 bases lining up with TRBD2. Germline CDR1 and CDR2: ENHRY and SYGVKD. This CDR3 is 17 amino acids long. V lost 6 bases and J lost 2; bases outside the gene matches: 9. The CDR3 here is CAIRVLAGGPDTDTQYF. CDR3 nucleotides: TGTGCCATCAGGGTCCTAGCGGGAGGGCCTGACACAGATACGCAGTATTTT.

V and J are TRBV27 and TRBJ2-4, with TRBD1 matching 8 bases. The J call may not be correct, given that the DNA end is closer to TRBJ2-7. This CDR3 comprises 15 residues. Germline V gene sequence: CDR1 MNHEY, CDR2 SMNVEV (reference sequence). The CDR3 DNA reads TGTGCCAGCAGCCAAGTAGGACAGGGCGACTACGAGCAGTACTTC. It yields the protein CASSQVGQGDYEQYF.

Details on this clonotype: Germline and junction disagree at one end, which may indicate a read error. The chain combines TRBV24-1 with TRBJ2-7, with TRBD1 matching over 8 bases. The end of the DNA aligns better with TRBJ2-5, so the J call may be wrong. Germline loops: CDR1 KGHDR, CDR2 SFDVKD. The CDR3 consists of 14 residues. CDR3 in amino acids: CATSDPRTGETQYF. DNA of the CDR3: TGCGCCACCAGTGACCCCCGGACAGGGGAGACCCAGTACTTC.

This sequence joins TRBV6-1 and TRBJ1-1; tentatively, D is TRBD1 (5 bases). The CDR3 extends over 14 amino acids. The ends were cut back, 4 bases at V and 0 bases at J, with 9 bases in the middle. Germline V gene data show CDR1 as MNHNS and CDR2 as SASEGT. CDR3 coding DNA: TGTGCCAGCAGTGTAAAGGGGATGAACACTGAAGCTTTCTTT. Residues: CASSVKGMNTEAFF.

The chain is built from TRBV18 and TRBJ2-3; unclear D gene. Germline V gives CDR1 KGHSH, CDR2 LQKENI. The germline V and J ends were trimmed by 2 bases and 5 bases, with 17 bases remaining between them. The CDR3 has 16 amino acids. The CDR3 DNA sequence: TGTGCCAGCTCACCAGGAAGGAAAGGAGTCGGAGATACGCAGTATTTT. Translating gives CASSPGRKGVGDTQYF.

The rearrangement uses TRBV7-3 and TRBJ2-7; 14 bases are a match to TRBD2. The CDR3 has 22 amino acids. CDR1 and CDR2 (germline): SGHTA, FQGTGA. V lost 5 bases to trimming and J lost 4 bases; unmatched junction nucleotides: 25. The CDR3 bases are TGTGCCAGCAGCGCTGTTGAGGGGGCGAATCCTTACGGGACTAGCGGGAGTTACGAGCAGTACTTC. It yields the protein CASSAVEGANPYGTSGSYEQYF.

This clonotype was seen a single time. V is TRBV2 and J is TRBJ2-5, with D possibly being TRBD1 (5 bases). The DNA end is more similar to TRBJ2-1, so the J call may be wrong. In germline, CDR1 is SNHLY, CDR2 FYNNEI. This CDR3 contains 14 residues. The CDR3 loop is CASSEQGGQETQFF. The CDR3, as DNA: TGTGCCAGCAGTGAACAGGGTGGACAAGAGACCCAGTTCTTC.

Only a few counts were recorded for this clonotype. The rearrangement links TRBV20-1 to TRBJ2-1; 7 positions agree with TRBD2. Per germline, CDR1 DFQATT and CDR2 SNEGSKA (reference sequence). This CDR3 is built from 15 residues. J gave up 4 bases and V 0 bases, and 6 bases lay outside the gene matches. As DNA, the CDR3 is TGCAGTGCTAGAGATCCCAGCGGGATTTACAATGAGCAGTTCTTC. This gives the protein CSARDPSGIYNEQFF.

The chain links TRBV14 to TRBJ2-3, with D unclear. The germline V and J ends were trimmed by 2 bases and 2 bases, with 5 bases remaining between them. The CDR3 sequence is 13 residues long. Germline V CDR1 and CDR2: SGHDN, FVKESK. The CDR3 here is CASSQTLTDTQYF. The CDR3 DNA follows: TGTGCCAGCAGCCAAACCCTCACAGATACGCAGTATTTT.

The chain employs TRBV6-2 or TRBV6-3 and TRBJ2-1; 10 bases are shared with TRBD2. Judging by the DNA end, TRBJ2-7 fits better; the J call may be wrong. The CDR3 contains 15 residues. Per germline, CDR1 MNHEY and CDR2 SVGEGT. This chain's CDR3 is CASRVAGGLYNEQYF. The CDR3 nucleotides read TGTGCCAGCAGAGTAGCGGGAGGACTCTACAATGAGCAGTACTTC.

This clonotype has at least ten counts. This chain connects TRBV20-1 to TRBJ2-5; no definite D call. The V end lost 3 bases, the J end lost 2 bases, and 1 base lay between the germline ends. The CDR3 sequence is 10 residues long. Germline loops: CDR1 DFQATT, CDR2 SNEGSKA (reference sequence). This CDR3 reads CSARQETQYF. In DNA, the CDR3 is TGCAGTGCTAGGCAAGAGACCCAGTACTTC.

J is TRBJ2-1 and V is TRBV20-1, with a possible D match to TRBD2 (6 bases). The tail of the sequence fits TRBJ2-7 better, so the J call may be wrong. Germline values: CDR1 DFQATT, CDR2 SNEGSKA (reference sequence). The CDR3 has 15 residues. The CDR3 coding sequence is TGCAGTGCCCCCCCGGGAGCGTTGTCTCCCAATGAGCAGTACTTC. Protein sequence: CSAPPGALSPNEQYF.